This paragraph covers one T cell receptor beta chain sequence. The target antigen is unknown. The sample belongs to a study of long-term antiretroviral therapy in people with HIV. Whole-study findings and limits: Adherence to ART, viral resistance and therapy changes lacked any data.

Runs used v3.0 of the immunoSEQ assay and were done at survey level. Repertoires were generated with immunoSEQ multiplex PCR, while TCRdb's copy carries only in-frame clones and drops some. In the table there are about 28,000 clones, roughly 78% of which are singletons. Trimming stripped 7 bases from V and 1 base from J, with 16 bases between. The CDR3 loop spans 15 amino acids. Germline CDR1 reads SGHRS; CDR2 reads YFSETQ. The rearrangement links TRBV5-1 to TRBJ2-3; D is uncertain. Specimen: unsorted PBMCs, collected 0.3 years after starting antiretroviral therapy. This clonotype was sampled from a man aged 40-49 years with HIV. The chain's CDR3 is CASSMGNVGTDTQYF. The CDR3 DNA is TGCGCCAGCTCGATGGGGAACGTGGGCACAGATACGCAGTATTTT.